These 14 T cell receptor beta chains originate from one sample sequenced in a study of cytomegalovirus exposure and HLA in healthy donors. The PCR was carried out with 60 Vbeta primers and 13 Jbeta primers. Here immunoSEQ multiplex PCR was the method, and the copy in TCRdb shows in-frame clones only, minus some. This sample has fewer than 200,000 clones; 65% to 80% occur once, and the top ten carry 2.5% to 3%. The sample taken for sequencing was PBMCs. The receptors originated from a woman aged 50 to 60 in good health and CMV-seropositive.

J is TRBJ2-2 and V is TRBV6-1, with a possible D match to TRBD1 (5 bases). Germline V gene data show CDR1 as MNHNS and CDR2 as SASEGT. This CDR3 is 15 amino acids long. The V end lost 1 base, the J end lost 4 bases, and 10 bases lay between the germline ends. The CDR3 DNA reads TGTGCCAGCAGTGAAGTGGGCAGGGTCACCGGGGAGCTGTTTTTT. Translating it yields CASSEVGRVTGELFF.

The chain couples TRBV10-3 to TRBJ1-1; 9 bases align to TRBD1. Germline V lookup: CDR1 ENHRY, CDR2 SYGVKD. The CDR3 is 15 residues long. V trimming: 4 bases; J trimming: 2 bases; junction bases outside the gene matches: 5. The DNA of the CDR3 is TGTGCCATCAGTGCCCCGGGACAGGGAAACACTGAAGCTTTCTTT. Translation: CAISAPGQGNTEAFF.

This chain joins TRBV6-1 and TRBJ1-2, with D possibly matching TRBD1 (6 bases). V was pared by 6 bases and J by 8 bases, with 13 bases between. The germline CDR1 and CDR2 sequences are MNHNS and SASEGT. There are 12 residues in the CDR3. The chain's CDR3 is CASSVDRRGYTF. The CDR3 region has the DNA TGTGCCAGCAGCGTAGACAGGCGGGGCTACACCTTC.

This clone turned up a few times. CDR3 protein: CASNRGLRTGELFF. Here the CDR3 DNA reads TGTGCCAGCAACAGGGGACTTCGCACCGGGGAGCTGTTTTTT. The chain is built from TRBV9 and TRBJ2-2; D might be TRBD1 (7 bases). The CDR3 contains 14 residues. Trimming stripped 6 bases from V and 4 bases from J, with 13 bases between. Per the germline V gene, CDR1 is SGDLS and CDR2 is YYNGEE.

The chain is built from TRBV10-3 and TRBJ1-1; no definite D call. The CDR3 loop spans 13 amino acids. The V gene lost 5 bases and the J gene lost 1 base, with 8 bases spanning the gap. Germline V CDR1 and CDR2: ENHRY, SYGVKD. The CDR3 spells CAISFGANTEAFF. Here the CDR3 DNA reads TGTGCCATCAGTTTCGGTGCGAACACTGAAGCTTTCTTT.

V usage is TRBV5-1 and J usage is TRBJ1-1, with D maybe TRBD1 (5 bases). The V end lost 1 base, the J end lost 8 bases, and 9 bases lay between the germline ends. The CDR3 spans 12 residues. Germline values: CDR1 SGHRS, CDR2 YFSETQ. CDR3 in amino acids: CASSLMQGEAFF. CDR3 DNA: TGCGCCAGCAGCTTGATGCAGGGAGAAGCTTTCTTT.

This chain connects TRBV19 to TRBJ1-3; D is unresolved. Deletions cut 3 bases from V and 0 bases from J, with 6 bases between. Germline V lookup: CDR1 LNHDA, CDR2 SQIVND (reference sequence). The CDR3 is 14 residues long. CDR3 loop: CASSISFSGNTIYF. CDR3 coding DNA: TGTGCCAGTAGTATCTCGTTCTCTGGAAACACCATATATTTT. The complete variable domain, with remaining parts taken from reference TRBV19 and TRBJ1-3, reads DGGITQSPKYLFRKEGQNVTLSCEQNLNHDAMYWYRQDPGQGLRLIYYSQIVNDFQKGDIAEGYSVSREKKESFPLTVTSAQKNPTAFYLCASSISFSGNTIYFGEGSWLTVV.

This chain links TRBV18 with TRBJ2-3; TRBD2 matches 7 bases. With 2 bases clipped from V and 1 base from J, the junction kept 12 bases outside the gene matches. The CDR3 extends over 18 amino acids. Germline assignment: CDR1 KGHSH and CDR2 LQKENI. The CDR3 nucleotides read TGTGCCAGCTCACCATTCGTTCCCAGCGGGGATCGCACAGATACGCAGTATTTT. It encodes CASSPFVPSGDRTDTQYF.

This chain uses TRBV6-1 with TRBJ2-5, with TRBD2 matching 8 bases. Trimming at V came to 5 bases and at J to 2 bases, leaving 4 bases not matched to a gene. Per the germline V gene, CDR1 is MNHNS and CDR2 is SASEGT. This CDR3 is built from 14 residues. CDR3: CASSFGTRQETQYF. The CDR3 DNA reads TGTGCCAGCAGTTTCGGGACTAGACAAGAGACCCAGTACTTC.

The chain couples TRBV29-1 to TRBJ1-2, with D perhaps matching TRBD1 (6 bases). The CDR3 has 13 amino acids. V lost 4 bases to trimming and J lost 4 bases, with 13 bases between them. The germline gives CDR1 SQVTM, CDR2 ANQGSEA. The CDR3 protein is CSVVFQGFYGYTF. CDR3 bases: TGCAGCGTTGTATTTCAGGGGTTCTATGGCTACACCTTC.

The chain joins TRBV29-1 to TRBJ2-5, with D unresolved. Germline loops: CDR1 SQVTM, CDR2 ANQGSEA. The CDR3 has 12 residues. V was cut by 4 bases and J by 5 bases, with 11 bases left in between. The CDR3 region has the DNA TGCAGCGTTGGACGAGGTCGGGAGACCCAGTACTTC. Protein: CSVGRGRETQYF.

The CDR3 region has the DNA TGTGCCAGCAGCTCCGGGACAGGGGAGGTGACCCAGTACTTC. Protein sequence: CASSSGTGEVTQYF. This chain uses TRBV7-8 with TRBJ2-5; 10 bases are a match to TRBD1. In germline, CDR1 is SGHVS, CDR2 FQNEAQ. The CDR3 has 14 amino acids. The J segment lost 7 bases and the V segment lost 4 bases, leaving 6 bases of the junction unmatched.

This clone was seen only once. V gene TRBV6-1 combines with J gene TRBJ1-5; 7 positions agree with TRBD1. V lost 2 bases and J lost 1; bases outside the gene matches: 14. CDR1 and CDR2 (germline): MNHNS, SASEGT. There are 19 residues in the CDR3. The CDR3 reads CASSEWGIKGALSNQPQHF. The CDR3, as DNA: TGTGCCAGCAGTGAATGGGGGATTAAGGGGGCCTTGAGCAATCAGCCCCAGCATTTT.

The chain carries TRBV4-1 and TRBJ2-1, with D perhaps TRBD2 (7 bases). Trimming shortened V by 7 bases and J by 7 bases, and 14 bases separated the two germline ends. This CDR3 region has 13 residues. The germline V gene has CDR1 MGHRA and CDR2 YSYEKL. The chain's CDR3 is CASTEGGANEQFF. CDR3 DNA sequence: TGCGCCAGCACGGAGGGGGGGGCGAATGAGCAGTTCTTC.